The text below deals with one TCR beta chain. The antigen is undetermined. The record originates from a study of OX40 agonist ivuxolimab in advanced cancers. About the research overall: The drug used for patients, ivuxolimab, was an agonistic anti-OX40 (CD134) antibody. Notes on the study in general: With doses of 0.1 to 3.0 mg/kg, CD4+ and CD8+ blood T cells had undergone clonal expansion by week 6. The study found that CD8+ T cells averaged more expanded clones than CD4+.

CDR3 length: 15 residues. V lost 5 bases and J lost 0, with 13 bases in between. Germline CDR1 reads MNHNS; CDR2 reads SASEGT. This table comes from immunoSEQ multiplex PCR, and its TCRdb copy is limited to in-frame clones, with some not included. The sample holds around 70,000 clones, 88% seen once. This clonotype was sampled from an adult with an advanced solid tumor such as melanoma, head and neck, liver or kidney cancer. The chain joins TRBV6-1 to TRBJ1-1; D perhaps matches TRBD1 (5 bases). The sample was CD4+ or CD8+ T cells sorted from blood, taken in a trial of the OX40 agonist ivuxolimab. CDR3 bases: TGTGCCAGCAGTACCGACAGTTGGATGAACACTGAAGCTTTCTTT. Amino acid sequence: CASSTDSWMNTEAFF.